Below, 14 T cell receptor beta chains from the same sample are listed, as sequenced in a study of blood T cell repertoires in COVID-19. TCRdb keeps only in-frame clones here, not all; method: immunoSEQ multiplex PCR. The data hold 75,000 or so clones, with around nine tenths observed a single time. The sequencing input was peripheral blood. Receptor source: a woman at least 80 years old with active or convalescent COVID-19.

The chain couples TRBV5-1 to TRBJ1-2; D might be TRBD1 (6 bases). V lost 4 bases to trimming and J lost 4 bases, with 14 bases between them. The CDR3 sequence is 14 residues long. CDR1 and CDR2 (germline): SGHRS, YFSETQ. The CDR3 spells CASSVGGGAYGYTF. DNA of the CDR3: TGCGCCAGCAGCGTGGGAGGGGGGGCCTATGGCTACACCTTC. Supplemented by reference TRBV5-1 and TRBJ1-2, the full variable domain reads KAGVTQTPRYLIKTRGQQVTLSCSPISGHRSVSWYQQTPGQGLQFLFEYFSETQRNKGNFPGRFSGRQFSNSRSEMNVSTLELGDSALYLCASSVGGGAYGYTFGSGTRLTVV.

CDR3: CASSGAYVYEQYF. As DNA, the CDR3 is TGTGCCAGCAGCGGGGCTTACGTCTACGAGCAGTACTTC. The V gene is TRBV5-6, the J gene TRBJ2-7, with a possible D match to TRBD1 (5 bases). This CDR3 has 13 residues. The V end was cut by 4 bases, the J end by 3 bases, with 11 bases between. The germline CDR1 and CDR2 sequences are SGHDT and YYEEEE.

V and J are TRBV12-5 and TRBJ2-1; 9 nucleotides line up with TRBD2. CDR3 size: 13 residues. Losses at the gene ends were 8 bases for V and 5 bases for J; bases not matched to a gene: 4. The germline V gene has CDR1 LGHNT and CDR2 FRNRAP. The CDR3 here is CASSGGPHNEQFF. Here the CDR3 DNA reads TGTGCTAGTAGCGGGGGGCCCCACAATGAGCAGTTCTTC.

The chain employs TRBV6-5 and TRBJ2-5, with D tentatively TRBD1 (5 bases). In germline, CDR1 is MNHEY, CDR2 SVGAGI. The CDR3 is made up of 14 amino acids. V gave up 10 bases and J gave up 5 bases, with 20 bases separating them. This CDR3 reads CANPEDNLGETQYF. CDR3 coding DNA: TGTGCCAACCCCGAGGACAACCTTGGGGAGACCCAGTACTTC.

In DNA, the CDR3 is TGTGCCAGTAGTATAGCCACGACTAGCGGATTCACAGATACGCAGTATTTT. This gives the protein CASSIATTSGFTDTQYF. The chain links TRBV19 to TRBJ2-3, with TRBD2 matching 9 bases. Trimming at V came to 1 base and at J to 2 bases, leaving 7 bases not matched to a gene. The CDR3 spans 17 residues. Germline V lookup: CDR1 LNHDA, CDR2 SQIVND (reference sequence).

This clone was seen only once. This chain connects TRBV5-1 to TRBJ1-1; 8 nucleotides match TRBD1. This CDR3 is 17 amino acids long. Germline loops: CDR1 SGHRS, CDR2 YFSETQ. J lost 4 bases, V lost 1 base, and 12 bases had no gene match. This CDR3 is CASSLIVAGTGGTEAFF. The DNA for the CDR3 is TGCGCCAGCAGCTTGATCGTCGCCGGGACAGGCGGCACTGAAGCTTTCTTT. The variable domain in full, with the rest retrieved from reference TRBV5-1 and TRBJ1-1, is KAGVTQTPRYLIKTRGQQVTLSCSPISGHRSVSWYQQTPGQGLQFLFEYFSETQRNKGNFPGRFSGRQFSNSRSEMNVSTLELGDSALYLCASSLIVAGTGGTEAFFGQGTRLTVV.

The chain uses TRBV28 and TRBJ1-2; 9 positions agree with TRBD1. After removal of 3 bases from V and 7 bases from J, the junction contained 6 bases not matched to a gene. Per the germline V gene, CDR1 is MDHEN and CDR2 is SYDVKM. The CDR3 extends over 14 amino acids. In DNA, the CDR3 is TGTGCCAGCAGTTTGAGGACAGGGGCCATTGGCTACACCTTC. Its protein product is CASSLRTGAIGYTF.

This rearrangement joins TRBV29-1 to TRBJ2-1; 16 positions match TRBD2. V trimming: 7 bases; J trimming: 7 bases; junction bases outside the gene matches: 16. The CDR3 is 18 amino acids. Germline CDR1 SQVTM, CDR2 ANQGSEA. The CDR3 reads CSAVGTSGRATGGNEQFF. In DNA, the CDR3 is TGCAGCGCGGTCGGGACTAGCGGGAGGGCCACGGGGGGGAATGAGCAGTTCTTC.

The V call is TRBV12-3 or TRBV12-4, the J call TRBJ2-2, with 7 bases aligning to TRBD2. The junction had 6 bases not matched to a gene; V was cut back by 6 bases and J by 8 bases. The CDR3 spans 13 residues. The CDR3 DNA sequence: TGTGCCAGCAGATATACTAGCGTAGGGGAGCTGTTTTTT. Residues: CASRYTSVGELFF.

This chain connects TRBV7-2 to TRBJ1-2; 9 bases fit TRBD1. The germline V gene encodes CDR1 SGHTA and CDR2 FQGNSA. The length of the CDR3 is 13 residues. Trimming took 5 bases from V and 13 from J; bases not matched to a gene: 11. CDR3 sequence: CASSQRTGDALTF. CDR3 coding DNA: TGTGCCAGCAGCCAAAGGACAGGGGACGCCCTCACCTTC.

This chain connects TRBV27 to TRBJ2-3; tentative D call: TRBD2 (6 bases). Germline CDR1 is MNHEY and CDR2 is SMNVEV (reference sequence). Between the trimmed V and J ends, which lost 4 bases and 4 bases, there was a span of 15 bases. CDR3 length equals 15 residues. The CDR3 DNA reads as TGTGCCAGCAGTTACGCTGAGCGGAGGGCAGATACGCAGTATTTT. This gives the protein CASSYAERRADTQYF.

This rearrangement joins TRBV5-8 to TRBJ2-5; TRBD1 matches 8 bases. Germline V gene lookup returns CDR1 SGHTS and CDR2 YDEGEE. V shed 0 bases and J 10 bases; nucleotides not matched to a gene: 2. The CDR3 totals 12 residues. In nucleotides, the CDR3 is TGTGCCAGCAGCTTGGCCGGACAGGGCCAGTACTTC. This translates into CASSLAGQGQYF.

V is TRBV19 and J is TRBJ2-5, with 7 positions matching TRBD2. CDR1 and CDR2 (germline): LNHDA, SQIVND (reference sequence). V was clipped by 4 bases and J by 5 bases; unmatched bases: 16. The CDR3 consists of 17 residues. Here the CDR3 reads CASSTGVGGGSAETQYF. The CDR3 DNA follows: TGTGCCAGTAGTACCGGGGTGGGCGGGGGATCGGCGGAGACCCAGTACTTC.

The rearrangement joins TRBV4-3 to TRBJ1-5; 9 bases line up with TRBD1. V was clipped by 4 bases and J by 5 bases; unmatched bases: 6. CDR1 LGHNA and CDR2 YSLEER come from the germline V gene. This CDR3 is built from 15 residues. The DNA of the CDR3 is TGCGCCAGCAGCCTTCGACAGGGGGGTGATCAGCCCCAGCATTTT. Its protein is CASSLRQGGDQPQHF.